The 18 T cell receptor beta chains reported below all come from one sample, sequenced in a study of OX40 agonist ivuxolimab in advanced cancers. Sequencing used immunoSEQ multiplex PCR; TCRdb keeps in-frame clones, though not all of them. Among roughly 41,000 clones listed, around 73% were seen once. Material: CD4+ or CD8+ T cells sorted from blood, obtained in a trial of the OX40 agonist ivuxolimab. These receptors were collected from an adult with an advanced solid tumor such as melanoma, head and neck, liver or kidney cancer.

CDR3 bases: TGTGCCAGTAGTACAAAGGTCGGCTACGAGCAGTACTTC. It codes for CASSTKVGYEQYF. The J gene is TRBJ2-7, the V gene TRBV19; D gene uncertain. The CDR3 totals 13 residues. The germline V gene has CDR1 LNHDA and CDR2 SQIVND (reference sequence). The V and J ends lost 4 bases and 3 bases respectively, with 10 bases between them. The full variable domain, with the rest looked up from reference TRBV19 and TRBJ2-7, is DGGITQSPKYLFRKEGQNVTLSCEQNLNHDAMYWYRQDPGQGLRLIYYSQIVNDFQKGDIAEGYSVSREKKESFPLTVTSAQKNPTAFYLCASSTKVGYEQYFGPGTRLTVT.

This rearrangement joins TRBV5-4 to TRBJ2-7, with a possible D match to TRBD1 (6 bases). The CDR3 totals 14 residues. Per germline, CDR1 SGHNT and CDR2 YYREEE (reference sequence). Trimming removed 4 bases at V and 5 bases at J, with 16 bases between. The CDR3 spells CASSPPQGGNEQYF. CDR3 nucleotides: TGTGCCAGCAGCCCTCCACAGGGCGGTAACGAGCAGTACTTC.

This clone showed up just once. The chain has TRBV7-8 and TRBJ2-7; TRBD1 agrees at 8 bases. This CDR3 is built from 15 residues. The ends lost 4 bases at V and 5 bases at J; junction bases unmatched: 10. Germline CDR1 is SGHVS and CDR2 is FQNEAQ. CDR3 sequence (DNA): TGTGCCAGCAGCTCCGAGAGGACAGGGAATCACGAGCAGTACTTC. This encodes CASSSERTGNHEQYF.

The chain employs TRBV4-3 and TRBJ2-1; D possibly corresponds to TRBD2 (5 bases). The V gene lost 0 bases and the J gene lost 0 bases, with 15 bases spanning the gap. This CDR3 has 18 residues. Germline values: CDR1 LGHNA, CDR2 YSLEER. Here the CDR3 reads CASSQDHIGSSSYNEQFF. CDR3 in DNA: TGCGCCAGCAGCCAAGATCACATTGGGAGTAGCTCCTACAATGAGCAGTTCTTC.

The rearrangement uses TRBV4-1 and TRBJ1-4; D remains ambiguous. The CDR3 totals 14 residues. Germline V gives CDR1 MGHRA, CDR2 YSYEKL. V was pared by 1 base and J by 0 bases, with 3 bases between. CDR3: CASSQATTNEKLFF. The CDR3 DNA reads as TGCGCCAGCAGCCAAGCAACAACTAATGAAAAACTGTTTTTT.

The chain couples TRBV21-1 to TRBJ1-1. TRBV21-1 has pseudogene status. This CDR3 comprises 15 residues. The CDR3 reads CASSKVGALNTEAFF. The CDR3 bases are TGTGCCAGCAGCAAAGTCGGGGCATTGAACACTGAAGCTTTCTTT.

This clone was observed a few times. The rearrangement uses TRBV2 and TRBJ1-1; TRBD1 is a possible D gene (5 bases). This CDR3 has 15 residues. Germline CDR1 and CDR2: SNHLY and FYNNEI. Trimming left V 6 bases short and J 1 base short, with 15 bases between. CDR3 coding DNA: TGTGCCAGCAGGGACTTGGGGGGGGAGAACACTGAAGCTTTCTTT. The encoded protein is CASRDLGGENTEAFF.

This chain uses TRBV6-5 with TRBJ2-7, with no clear D. CDR3 size: 13 residues. V lost 10 bases, J lost 2 bases, and 15 bases lay in between. Germline-derived CDR1 and CDR2 are MNHEY and SVGAGI. The CDR3 sequence: CATRPFGTYEQYF. CDR3 DNA: TGTGCCACCAGACCTTTCGGAACCTACGAGCAGTACTTC.

This clone was counted at least ten times. This same CDR3 is encoded by further DNA sequences in the sample. This chain links TRBV6-4 with TRBJ2-5; 8 bases map to TRBD1. The CDR3 has 15 amino acids. The V segment lost 9 bases and the J segment 4 bases; nucleotides outside the gene matches: 13. Germline V gene sequence: CDR1 MRHNA, CDR2 SNTAGT. CDR3: CARRQGNTNLETQYF. The CDR3 DNA follows: TGTGCCAGGAGACAGGGGAACACCAACTTAGAGACCCAGTACTTC.

The count of this clone is one. CDR3: CASSLDTSGEQYF. The CDR3 DNA reads as TGTGCCAGCAGCTTGGATACTAGCGGCGAGCAGTACTTC. V gene TRBV7-2 combines with J gene TRBJ2-7; TRBD2 aligns across 8 bases. CDR1 is SGHTA and CDR2 is FQGNSA in the germline V gene. V was clipped by 3 bases and J by 6 bases; unmatched bases: 4. The CDR3 length is 13 residues.

The rearrangement joins TRBV7-9 to TRBJ1-5, with D hard to call. V lost 5 bases and J lost 2, with 10 bases in between. The germline V gene has CDR1 SEHNR and CDR2 FQNEAQ (reference sequence). This CDR3 spans 14 amino acids. The CDR3 loop is CASSPPVGNQPQHF. In nucleotides, the CDR3 is TGTGCCAGCAGCCCCCCCGTAGGCAATCAGCCCCAGCATTTT.

This clone occurred once. The chain joins TRBV2 to TRBJ2-1, with TRBD1 identical over 10 bases. The germline gives CDR1 SNHLY, CDR2 FYNNEI. V lost 9 bases and J lost 9; bases outside the gene matches: 8. CDR3 size: 13 residues. The CDR3 bases are TGTGCCAGTGGACAGGGGGTATCGGTTGAGCAGTTCTTC. This gives the protein CASGQGVSVEQFF.

J is TRBJ2-7 and V is TRBV7-6, with 9 bases aligning to TRBD1. The V gene's germline CDR1 is SGHVS and CDR2 FNYEAQ. The CDR3 is 14 amino acids. After removal of 5 bases from V and 5 bases from J, the junction contained 7 bases not matched to a gene. The CDR3 DNA reads as TGTGCCAGCAGCCCCCGGGACAGGGACCACGAGCAGTACTTC. This codes for CASSPRDRDHEQYF.

The chain combines TRBV18 with TRBJ1-2; D is unclear. The CDR3 contains 12 residues. V dropped 6 bases and J dropped 2 bases, with 7 bases sitting between them. From germline, CDR1 is KGHSH and CDR2 LQKENI. CDR3 in amino acids: CASSRPNYGYTF. The CDR3 DNA sequence: TGTGCCAGCTCCCGCCCAAACTATGGCTACACCTTC.

The chain is built from TRBV7-9 and TRBJ2-1; 10 bases agree with TRBD2. The CDR3 is 17 amino acids. From germline, CDR1 is SEHNR and CDR2 FQNEAQ (reference sequence). The V and J ends lost 1 base and 4 bases, in that order; junction bases with no gene match: 7. CDR3 amino acids: CASSLEASGGPYNEQFF. The CDR3 DNA reads as TGTGCCAGCAGCTTAGAGGCTAGCGGGGGCCCATACAATGAGCAGTTCTTC.

This clone was detected only a few times. The V call is TRBV7-3, the J call TRBJ2-5; D might be TRBD1 (8 bases). The V and J ends lost 5 bases and 3 bases respectively, with 22 bases between them. Germline V gene sequence: CDR1 SGHTA, CDR2 FQGTGA. The CDR3 totals 17 residues. The CDR3 nucleotides read TGTGCCAGCAGCCCACCTCCGACACAGGGGGGGAAAGAGACCCAGTACTTC. This translates into CASSPPPTQGGKETQYF.

This chain connects TRBV19 to TRBJ2-3; TRBD1 or TRBD2 may be the D gene (5 bases each). Germline CDR1 is LNHDA and CDR2 is SQIVND (reference sequence). The CDR3 covers 14 residues. V gave up 4 bases and J gave up 1 base, with 9 bases separating them. The CDR3 DNA is TGTGCCAGTAGTACAAGGGACGGCACAGATACGCAGTATTTT. Protein: CASSTRDGTDTQYF.

Only one count was recorded for this clone. This chain connects TRBV7-8 to TRBJ1-1; D uncertain. The V end was cut by 0 bases, the J end by 4 bases, with 18 bases between. This CDR3 region has 17 residues. Germline V gives CDR1 SGHVS, CDR2 FQNEAQ. The CDR3 DNA sequence: TGTGCCAGCAGCTTAGCTGGGCGGTTAGGGCTAGGCACTGAAGCTTTCTTT. This translates into CASSLAGRLGLGTEAFF.